One TCR beta chain is described in this entry. Method: immunoSEQ multiplex PCR; TCRdb's copy keeps in-frame clones and lacks some. The profile shows about a million clones, roughly 70% of them singletons. V lost 5 bases and J lost 6; bases outside the gene matches: 11. This CDR3 has 15 residues. Per the germline V gene, CDR1 is MNHEY and CDR2 is SMNVEV (reference sequence). The data belong to a study of shared clonotypes between healthy human individuals. The clonotype comes from a man between 18 and 35 years old in good health. Material for sequencing was memory CD4+ T cells sorted from blood. Noted subset: CD45RA-negative fraction. The chain couples TRBV27 to TRBJ2-7; 9 nucleotides agree with TRBD2. The CDR3, as DNA: TGTGCCAGCAGTCCCCGGTTAGCGGGGGTGGGCGAGCAGTACTTC. Residues: CASSPRLAGVGEQYF.